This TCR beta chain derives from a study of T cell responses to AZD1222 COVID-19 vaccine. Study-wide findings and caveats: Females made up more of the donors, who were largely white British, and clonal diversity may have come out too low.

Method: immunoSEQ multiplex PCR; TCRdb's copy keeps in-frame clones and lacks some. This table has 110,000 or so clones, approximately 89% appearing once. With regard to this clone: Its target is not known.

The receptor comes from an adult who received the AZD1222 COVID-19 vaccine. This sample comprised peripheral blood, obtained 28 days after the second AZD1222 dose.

CDR3 nucleotide sequence: TGTGCCAGCAGCCCCAGACTAGCGGTATCCTACGAGCAGTACTTC. It encodes CASSPRLAVSYEQYF. The gene calls are TRBV7-6 and TRBJ2-7; 9 bases fit TRBD2. After removal of 5 bases from V and 1 base from J, the junction contained 6 bases not matched to a gene. The CDR3 is 15 amino acids. Germline V gene lookup returns CDR1 SGHVS and CDR2 FNYEAQ.